The 3 T cell receptor beta chains presented below share a single source sample, sequenced in a study of T cells in Graves' hyperthyroidism and ophthalmopathy. RNA transcripts were the template for amplifying TCR beta CDR3 regions. A set of HTBI primers served as the primers for a first-round RT-PCR of the TCR CDR3. TCRdb called the multiplex PCR reads again in MiXCR, with one record for every CDR3 protein. The sample holds under 550,000 distinct CDR3 sequences, around 20% seen once. The sequencing sample was made of blood. These receptors came from a man aged 35-49 years with Graves' ophthalmopathy.

This clonotype showed up just a few times. The genes are TRBV28 and TRBJ2-3; 12 bases are a match to TRBD1. The CDR3 is made up of 14 amino acids. Germline V gene data show CDR1 as MDHEN and CDR2 as SYDVKM. V trimming: 6 bases; J trimming: 9 bases; junction bases outside the gene matches: 7. CDR3 DNA sequence: TGTGCCAGCAGCTACGGGACAGGGGGCTCAACGCAGTATTTT. Encoded protein: CASSYGTGGSTQYF.

This clonotype appeared a few times. This chain connects TRBV7-6 to TRBJ2-7; 11 nucleotides align to TRBD2. After removal of 3 bases from V and 5 bases from J, the junction contained 6 bases not matched to a gene. The germline gives CDR1 SGHVS, CDR2 FNYEAQ. The CDR3 has 15 amino acids. CDR3 region: CASSFLAGGTNEQYF. CDR3 coding DNA: TGTGCCAGCAGCTTCCTAGCGGGGGGCACCAACGAGCAGTACTTC.

The CDR3 loop is CASSVGLAGGEQFF. The CDR3 DNA sequence: TGTGCCAGCAGTGTTGGTCTCGCTGGGGGTGAGCAGTTCTTC. The chain couples TRBV6-4 to TRBJ2-1; the D call may be TRBD1 or TRBD2 (5 bases each). This CDR3 has 14 residues. Per germline, CDR1 MRHNA and CDR2 SNTAGT. With 4 bases removed from V and 9 bases from J, the gap between germline ends came to 16 bases.